The 5 T cell receptor beta chains below all came from one sample that was sequenced in a study of shared clonotypes between healthy human individuals. Method: immunoSEQ multiplex PCR; TCRdb's copy keeps in-frame clones and lacks some. Among some 1 million clones listed, 70% to 80% were seen once. The sequencing input was memory CD4+ T cells sorted from blood. Sample subset: CD45RA-negative fraction. All receptors come from a man aged 18 to 29 in good health.

This CDR3 is CASCGAVIEKLFF. In DNA, the CDR3 is TGTGCCAGCTGTGGGGCCGTTATCGAAAAACTGTTTTTT. V is TRBV28 and J is TRBJ1-4; maybe TRBD1 (5 bases). The CDR3 has 13 amino acids. Germline lookup yields CDR1 MDHEN and CDR2 SYDVKM. V gave up 8 bases and J gave up 8 bases, with 15 bases separating them.

Only one count was recorded for this clone. V and J are TRBV18 and TRBJ1-1, with D tentatively TRBD1 (5 bases). The CDR3 covers 15 residues. Germline CDR1 reads KGHSH; CDR2 reads LQKENI. With 3 bases removed from V and 5 bases from J, the gap between germline ends came to 16 bases. Here the CDR3 reads CASSPGQGIGTEAFF. The DNA of the CDR3 is TGTGCCAGCTCACCGGGGCAGGGAATAGGGACTGAAGCTTTCTTT. The full variable domain, its missing parts supplied by reference TRBV18 and TRBJ1-1, is NAGVMQNPRHLVRRRGQEARLRCSPMKGHSHVYWYRQLPEEGLKFMVYLQKENIIDESGMPKERFSAEFPKEGPSILRIQQVVRGDSAAYFCASSPGQGIGTEAFFGQGTRLTVV.

This chain connects TRBV21-1 to TRBJ1-2. TRBV21-1 is a pseudogene segment. This CDR3 has 13 amino acids. The CDR3 DNA is TGTGCCAGCAGAGAGCCTGGTTTCTATGGCTACACCTTC. Translation: CASREPGFYGYTF.

The chain uses TRBV5-1 and TRBJ2-1; 7 bases map to TRBD2. Looked up from germline, CDR1 is SGHRS and CDR2 is YFSETQ. Trimming cost V 4 bases and J 8 bases; bases outside gene matches: 9. The CDR3 contains 14 residues. The CDR3 DNA sequence: TGCGCCAGCAGCCCCGGACTAGGTATGGATGAGCAGTTCTTC. Amino acid sequence: CASSPGLGMDEQFF.

The chain employs TRBV11-2 and TRBJ1-1; D unclear. Germline V gene data show CDR1 as SGHAT and CDR2 as FQNNGV. This CDR3 spans 13 amino acids. V lost 1 base and J lost 0, with 3 bases in between. The chain's CDR3 is CASSLVVNTEAFF. The CDR3 DNA reads as TGTGCCAGCAGCTTAGTGGTGAACACTGAAGCTTTCTTT.